This passage covers 21 T cell receptor beta chains from one sample sequenced in a study of vaccination and CD4 T cells after COVID-19. What these receptors recognize is not known. Time point here: late sampling 161 to 241 days after vaccination in three convalescent patients. Treatment meaning: roughly 10-day PBMC culture with coronavirus spike peptide pools or control peptides (ViraFEST assay). An Oncomine TCR Beta short-read assay was used to sequence the DNA from cultured CD4+ T cells. TCRdb reprocessed the PCR reads with MiXCR, giving one entry per CDR3 protein. The data contain some 20,000 distinct CDR3 sequences, 35% to 40% of them singletons. The input for sequencing was CD4+ T cells from blood, cultured in vitro, taken about 7 months after SARS-CoV-2 vaccination. These receptor sequences come from a human donor who had recovered from COVID-19.

CDR3 DNA: TGCAGTGCTGGGGGAATAGGGTCAGGTCAGCCCCAGCATTTT. Translation gives CSAGGIGSGQPQHF. This rearrangement joins TRBV20-1 to TRBJ1-5, with a tentative D call TRBD1 (5 bases). V was cut by 5 bases and J by 6 bases, with 17 bases left in between. The CDR3 is made up of 14 amino acids. From germline, CDR1 is DFQATT and CDR2 SNEGSKA (reference sequence).

The V call is TRBV12-3 or TRBV12-4, the J call TRBJ2-3; 11 bases are a match to TRBD2. This CDR3 is built from 17 residues. The V segment lost 3 bases and the J segment 4 bases; nucleotides outside the gene matches: 9. CDR3 protein: CASSFAQTSGIADTQYF. CDR3 bases: TGTGCCAGCAGTTTTGCGCAGACTAGCGGGATCGCAGATACGCAGTATTTT.

The chain recombines TRBV6-7 with TRBJ1-5; D possibly corresponds to TRBD1 (5 bases). TRBV6-7 is an ORF; its function is uncertain. The CDR3 is made up of 12 amino acids. Trimming removed 4 bases from V and 16 bases from J, with 17 bases in between. CDR3 residues: CASSCDRDAYHF. The CDR3 DNA follows: TGTGCCAGCAGTTGCGACCGGGACGCCTACCATTTT.

The gene calls are TRBV19 and TRBJ2-7; the D gene is possibly TRBD1 (7 bases). The CDR3 covers 13 residues. Germline assignment: CDR1 LNHDA and CDR2 SQIVND (reference sequence). Trimming stripped 4 bases from V and 6 bases from J, with 13 bases between. CDR3 coding DNA: TGTGCCAGTAGTACACAGGGGAGGATCGAGCAGTACTTC. Translation gives CASSTQGRIEQYF.

The chain carries TRBV20-1 and TRBJ2-3, with 12 positions matching TRBD2. The CDR3 sequence is 17 residues long. V was clipped by 4 bases and J by 2 bases; unmatched bases: 10. Germline V CDR1 and CDR2: DFQATT, SNEGSKA (reference sequence). CDR3 nucleotides: TGCAGTGCTATCCGGACTAGCGGGAATGACAACACAGATACGCAGTATTTT. This encodes CSAIRTSGNDNTDTQYF.

CDR3 residues: CSARPLSDRNYGYTF. The DNA of the CDR3 is TGCAGTGCTAGGCCTTTGTCGGACAGAAACTATGGCTACACCTTC. This rearrangement joins TRBV20-1 to TRBJ1-2; possible D gene TRBD1, 6 bases. This CDR3 region has 15 residues. V was clipped by 3 bases and J by 2 bases, with 16 bases between them. CDR1 is DFQATT and CDR2 is SNEGSKA in the germline V gene (reference sequence).

This clonotype was counted only a few times. The rearrangement links TRBV6-1 to TRBJ2-5, with 10 bases matching TRBD2. The CDR3 covers 16 residues. V trimming: 5 bases; J trimming: 5 bases; junction bases outside the gene matches: 11. Per germline, CDR1 MNHNS and CDR2 SASEGT. The CDR3, as DNA: TGTGCCAGCAGTCTCCCAACTAGCGGGATAGGGGAGACCCAGTACTTC. As protein: CASSLPTSGIGETQYF.

The rearrangement uses TRBV2 and TRBJ2-3; 9 bases line up with TRBD2. The CDR3 loop spans 14 amino acids. The J segment lost 0 bases and the V segment lost 8 bases, leaving 3 bases of the junction unmatched. The germline V gene encodes CDR1 SNHLY and CDR2 FYNNEI. The CDR3 loop reads CASGTSLSTDTQYF. As DNA, the CDR3 is TGTGCCAGCGGGACTAGCCTAAGCACAGATACGCAGTATTTT.

There are a few counts of this clonotype. This rearrangement joins TRBV11-1 to TRBJ2-5, with a tentative D call TRBD2 (6 bases). CDR1 and CDR2 (germline): SGHAT, FQDESV (reference sequence). The CDR3 covers 14 residues. Trimming removed 5 bases at V and 5 bases at J, with 15 bases between. CDR3 amino acids: CASSHQLATETQYF. The CDR3 DNA reads TGTGCCAGCAGCCATCAACTAGCTACCGAGACCCAGTACTTC.

This clonotype was detected a few times. The chain is built from TRBV24-1 and TRBJ2-7; tentatively, D is TRBD1 or TRBD2 (5 bases each). The ends were cut back, 4 bases at V and 3 bases at J, with 18 bases in the middle. From germline, CDR1 is KGHDR and CDR2 SFDVKD. The CDR3 spans 16 residues. CDR3 loop: CATSEKWWGRIYEQYF. The CDR3 DNA reads as TGTGCCACCAGTGAAAAGTGGTGGGGGAGAATCTACGAGCAGTACTTC.

The V and J genes are TRBV7-6 and TRBJ1-1; 9 bases line up with TRBD1. The V segment lost 6 bases and the J segment 5 bases; nucleotides outside the gene matches: 19. The CDR3 runs to 18 residues. Germline V gene sequence: CDR1 SGHVS, CDR2 FNYEAQ. DNA for the CDR3: TGTGCCAGCAGTCTAACCCCCCTCGACAGGGGGTTGTGGACTGAAGCTTTCTTT. It codes for CASSLTPLDRGLWTEAFF.

This clonotype was seen a few times. Sequence at one end of the junction differs from germline and may be a read error. The rearrangement uses TRBV7-7 and TRBJ1-2; D uncertain. Germline V gene lookup returns CDR1 SSHAT and CDR2 FNYEAQ (reference sequence). This CDR3 comprises 13 residues. The CDR3 DNA is TGTGCTAGCAGCTTAGTTGCAGACTATGGCTACACCTTC. It yields the protein CASSLVADYGYTF.

A single count supports this clonotype. V gene TRBV6-2 or TRBV6-3 combines with J gene TRBJ1-5; D gene unclear. This CDR3 spans 15 amino acids. Trimming shortened V by 6 bases and J by 8 bases, and 20 bases separated the two germline ends. Germline V gives CDR1 MNHEY, CDR2 SVGEGT. The CDR3 region is CASSPVRGWFEPQHF. CDR3 bases: TGTGCCAGCAGCCCCGTGCGGGGTTGGTTTGAGCCCCAGCATTTT.

This chain joins TRBV20-1 and TRBJ2-7; 8 nucleotides align to TRBD1. The germline gives CDR1 DFQATT, CDR2 SNEGSKA (reference sequence). Trimming at V came to 5 bases and at J to 1 base, leaving 13 bases not matched to a gene. This CDR3 is built from 16 residues. CDR3 amino acids: CSAVSRLGTGSYEQYF. The CDR3 bases are TGCAGTGCTGTCAGTCGCTTAGGGACAGGTTCCTACGAGCAGTACTTC.

This clonotype occurred a few times. The chain recombines TRBV11-3 with TRBJ2-3; D gene uncertain. The CDR3 extends over 14 amino acids. Germline V lookup: CDR1 SGHNT, CDR2 YENEEA. Deletions cut 5 bases from V and 3 bases from J, with 12 bases between. The CDR3 spells CASSPQRATDTQYF. The CDR3 coding sequence is TGTGCCAGCAGCCCGCAAAGAGCGACAGATACGCAGTATTTT.

The chain links TRBV18 to TRBJ2-7, with D possibly being TRBD1 (6 bases). Trimming shortened V by 6 bases and J by 3 bases, and 24 bases separated the two germline ends. CDR3 length: 17 residues. Germline-derived CDR1 and CDR2 are KGHSH and LQKENI. CDR3 in DNA: TGTGCCAGCTCCATTAATAGGGGGTCTGCCGCCGGCTACGAGCAGTACTTC. Translation: CASSINRGSAAGYEQYF. The whole variable domain, remainder taken from reference TRBV18 and TRBJ2-7, is NAGVMQNPRHLVRRRGQEARLRCSPMKGHSHVYWYRQLPEEGLKFMVYLQKENIIDESGMPKERFSAEFPKEGPSILRIQQVVRGDSAAYFCASSINRGSAAGYEQYFGPGTRLTVT.

The rearrangement links TRBV7-2 to TRBJ2-3, with no clear D. Trimming removed 1 base from V and 7 bases from J, with 9 bases in between. The CDR3 length is 13 residues. Germline V lookup: CDR1 SGHTA, CDR2 FQGNSA. CDR3 DNA sequence: TGTGCCAGCAGCTTAGGTCCGTCGTATACGCAGTATTTT. Residues: CASSLGPSYTQYF.

V usage is TRBV19 and J usage is TRBJ1-2, with TRBD1 identical over 10 bases. V trimming: 1 base; J trimming: 7 bases; junction bases outside the gene matches: 6. Germline V lookup: CDR1 LNHDA, CDR2 SQIVND (reference sequence). CDR3 length: 15 residues. This chain's CDR3 is CASSIAGQGSFGYTF. CDR3 coding DNA: TGTGCCAGTAGTATAGCGGGACAGGGGTCGTTTGGCTACACCTTC.

The V gene is TRBV5-4, the J gene TRBJ2-5; TRBD1 agrees at 8 bases. The CDR3 length is 14 residues. The trim removed 2 bases at V and 5 bases at J, leaving 5 bases unmatched. Per the germline V gene, CDR1 is SGHNT and CDR2 is YYREEE (reference sequence). CDR3 sequence: CASSLSQGGETQYF. The CDR3, as DNA: TGTGCCAGCAGCTTATCACAGGGGGGTGAGACCCAGTACTTC.

This sequence joins TRBV23-1 and TRBJ2-7; 8 bases agree with TRBD1. TRBV23-1 carries the ORF label, with uncertain function. There are 16 residues in the CDR3. After removal of 6 bases from V and 3 bases from J, the junction contained 13 bases not matched to a gene. The DNA of the CDR3 is TGCGCCAGCAGGACCCCGACAGGGGTGCCTGTCTACGAGCAGTACTTC. It is translated as CASRTPTGVPVYEQYF.

The chain combines TRBV5-1 with TRBJ2-5; no firm D call. Germline loops: CDR1 SGHRS, CDR2 YFSETQ. Deletions cut 0 bases from V and 8 bases from J, with 17 bases between. This CDR3 contains 15 residues. CDR3 nucleotides: TGCGCCAGCAGCTTGGAGTGGCGCCCGGCAAGCACCCAGTACTTC. As protein: CASSLEWRPASTQYF.